The source of this T cell receptor beta chain is a study of T cells expressing NK-cell markers. About the research overall: Obtained from sorted CD3+CD56+NKG2C+, CD3+CD56+NKG2C- and CD3+CD56-NKG2C+ T cells were the TCR beta repertoires. Seven sequenced donors out of eight were HCMV-seropositive, one seronegative.

Looked up from germline, CDR1 is DFQATT and CDR2 is SNEGSKA (reference sequence). The CDR3 runs 12 residues. Template switching by 5'RACE with UMIs generated the TCR beta cDNA. TCRdb reprocessed the 5' RACE reads and keeps a single row for each CDR3 protein, giving no DNA. The specimen's table records 500,000 to 700,000 distinct CDR3 sequences. Broader study findings: In a group of 5 or 6 donors, dominant NKG2C+ clonotypes represented 1.0-7.0% of CD8+ T cells.

In the case of this clonotype: Its target is not known.

This sequence joins TRBV20-1 and TRBJ2-5; with no DNA, the TCRdb D assignment of TRBD2 cannot be verified. The TCR comes from a man aged 18 to 30 in good health. Sequencing input: blood T cells: a sorted CD56 or NKG2C T cell subset, CD4+ or CD8+ T cells, or bulk PBMC T cells (not recorded which). The CDR3 loop reads CSALVRGATQYF.